The 11 T cell receptor beta chains below all came from one sample that was sequenced in a study of beta chain features in type 1 diabetes. The investigators reverse transcribed all of the isolated RNA, so they sequenced expressed TCRB transcripts. TCRdb keeps only in-frame clones here, not all; method: immunoSEQ multiplex PCR. The sample has about 230,000 clones; about 9.3% are singletons. Sequencing input: naive CD4+ T cells from blood. The receptors originated from a woman aged 18-29 years in good health.

There are a few counts of this clone. The sample holds other DNA sequences that translate to the same CDR3. This chain links TRBV5-1 with TRBJ1-1, with D maybe TRBD1 (5 bases). The CDR3 spans 14 residues. Germline loops: CDR1 SGHRS, CDR2 YFSETQ. Deletions cut 0 bases from V and 0 bases from J, with 6 bases between. The CDR3 protein is CASSLEGVNTEAFF. The CDR3 coding sequence is TGCGCCAGCAGCTTGGAAGGGGTGAACACTGAAGCTTTCTTT.

This clone has a handful of counts. This chain joins TRBV5-1 and TRBJ2-3; D gene unclear. CDR1 is SGHRS and CDR2 is YFSETQ in the germline V gene. V lost 4 bases, J lost 3 bases, and 3 bases lay in between. There are 11 residues in the CDR3. The CDR3 sequence: CASSTTDTQYF. CDR3 in DNA: TGCGCCAGCAGCACAACAGATACGCAGTATTTT.

The chain uses TRBV7-9 and TRBJ2-3; 9 bases fit TRBD1. Losses at the gene ends were 4 bases for V and 8 bases for J; bases not matched to a gene: 13. CDR1 and CDR2 (germline): SEHNR, FQNEAQ (reference sequence). The CDR3 spans 16 residues. The CDR3 DNA reads TGTGCCAGCAGCTCTATTGCCGGGACAGGGATAAGTACGCAGTATTTT. Its translation is CASSSIAGTGISTQYF.

This clone was observed a handful of times. The chain recombines TRBV6-1 with TRBJ2-2; 9 positions agree with TRBD1. CDR1 and CDR2 from the germline V gene are MNHNS and SASEGT. Losses at the gene ends were 9 bases for V and 6 bases for J; bases not matched to a gene: 11. The CDR3 covers 15 residues. CDR3 in amino acids: CASLTNRGQAGELFF. CDR3 nucleotide sequence: TGTGCCAGTCTTACCAACAGGGGGCAGGCCGGGGAGCTGTTTTTT.

This clone was picked up a small number of times. The chain combines TRBV7-2 with TRBJ2-2; a possible D gene is TRBD2 (6 bases). V was shortened by 1 base and J by 0 bases, with 9 bases between the two germline ends. The CDR3 covers 16 residues. CDR1 is SGHTA, CDR2 FQGNSA, per germline. As DNA, the CDR3 is TGTGCCAGCAGCTTAGTAGGGACTTCGAACACCGGGGAGCTGTTTTTT. Amino acids: CASSLVGTSNTGELFF.

This clone was seen a handful of times. The rearrangement joins TRBV10-3 to TRBJ1-4; D gene ambiguous. In germline, CDR1 is ENHRY, CDR2 SYGVKD. Trimming took 3 bases from V and 6 from J, leaving 11 bases between them. The CDR3 spans 14 residues. The CDR3 region has the DNA TGTGCCATCAGTGACCGGGATGGGGATGAAAAACTGTTTTTT. This encodes CAISDRDGDEKLFF.

This chain uses TRBV10-3 with TRBJ1-2, with TRBD1 as a possible D gene (5 bases). The CDR3 consists of 13 residues. In germline, CDR1 is ENHRY, CDR2 SYGVKD. Trimming left V 2 bases short and J 8 bases short, with 12 bases between. CDR3 in DNA: TGTGCCATCAGTGAGCAGGGAGGAGGCGGCTACACCTTC. Translation: CAISEQGGGGYTF.

This clone has only a few counts. The J gene is TRBJ1-2, the V gene TRBV14, with D possibly matching TRBD1 (5 bases). The CDR3 contains 15 residues. V lost 1 base and J 4 bases, leaving 13 bases between the germline ends. Germline V gene lookup returns CDR1 SGHDN and CDR2 FVKESK. CDR3 nucleotides: TGTGCCAGCAGCCAAGGACAGTTTCCTTTCTATGGCTACACCTTC. Its protein product is CASSQGQFPFYGYTF.

This clone showed up many times. The V and J genes are TRBV9 and TRBJ2-3; TRBD2 aligns across 7 bases. V shed 6 bases and J 5 bases; nucleotides not matched to a gene: 6. Germline V gene lookup returns CDR1 SGDLS and CDR2 YYNGEE. The CDR3 runs 13 residues. CDR3 loop: CASTAGAEDTQYF. The CDR3 DNA reads as TGTGCCAGCACGGCGGGAGCTGAAGATACGCAGTATTTT.

This clone appeared a few times. V and J are TRBV2 and TRBJ2-1, with D perhaps matching TRBD2 (6 bases). The CDR3 runs to 13 residues. V gave up 11 bases and J gave up 7 bases, with 18 bases separating them. Germline CDR1 and CDR2: SNHLY and FYNNEI. CDR3 amino acids: CASSRGPGNEQFF. Here the CDR3 DNA reads TGTGCCTCCTCGCGGGGACCGGGAAATGAGCAGTTCTTC. The entire variable domain, with the rest obtained from reference TRBV2 and TRBJ2-1, is as follows: EPEVTQTPSHQVTQMGQEVILRCVPISNHLYFYWYRQILGQKVEFLVSFYNNEISEKSEIFDDQFSVERPDGSNFTLKIRSTKLEDSAMYFCASSRGPGNEQFFGPGTRLTVL.

This clone has only a few counts. This sequence joins TRBV7-8 and TRBJ2-3, with 7 nucleotides matching TRBD1. The CDR3 sequence is 18 residues long. Germline V gene sequence: CDR1 SGHVS, CDR2 FQNEAQ. Germline trimming cut 4 bases from V and 2 bases from J; bases unmatched to any gene: 15. The CDR3, as DNA: TGTGCCAGCAGCTCGAGGTTACAGGGGATTGGGAACACAGATACGCAGTATTTT. Translating gives CASSSRLQGIGNTDTQYF.